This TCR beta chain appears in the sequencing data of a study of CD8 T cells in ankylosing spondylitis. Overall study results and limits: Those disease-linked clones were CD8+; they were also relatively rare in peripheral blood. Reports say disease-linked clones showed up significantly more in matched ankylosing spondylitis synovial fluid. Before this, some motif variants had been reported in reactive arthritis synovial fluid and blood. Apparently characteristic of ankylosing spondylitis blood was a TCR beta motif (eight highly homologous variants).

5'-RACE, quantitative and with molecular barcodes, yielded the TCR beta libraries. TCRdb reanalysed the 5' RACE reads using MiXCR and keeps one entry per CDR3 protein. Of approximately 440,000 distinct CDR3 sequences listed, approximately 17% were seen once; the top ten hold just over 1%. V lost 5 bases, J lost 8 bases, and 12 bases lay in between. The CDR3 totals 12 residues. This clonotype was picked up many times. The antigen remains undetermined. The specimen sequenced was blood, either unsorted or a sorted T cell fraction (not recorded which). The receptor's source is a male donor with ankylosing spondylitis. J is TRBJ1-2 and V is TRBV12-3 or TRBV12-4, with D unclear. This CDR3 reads CASSLRAGGYTF. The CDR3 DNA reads TGTGCCAGCAGTCTACGAGCAGGAGGCTACACCTTC.